This T cell receptor (beta chain) stems from a study of blood T cell repertoires in COVID-19. Study summary: COVID-19 samples from acute and convalescent phases originated in the United States, Italy and Spain. T cells, B-cell-depleted T cells, or PBMCs supplied cDNA or gDNA.

The CDR3 loop spans 14 amino acids. The V end lost 3 bases, the J end lost 0 bases, and 6 bases lay between the germline ends. CDR1 and CDR2 (germline): SGHTA, FQGNSA. Authors' analysis steps: Estimates of nucleated cell counts were drawn from the amplification of reference gene primers. TCRdb keeps only in-frame clones here, not all; method: immunoSEQ multiplex PCR. Clone size and V and J calls were adopted from that table, with D and trimming inferred from the DNA. Seen here are some 200,000 clones, roughly 80% observed once, and the top ten hold more than 9%. The sample consisted of peripheral blood. This clonotype was obtained from a woman of 80 years or more with acute or convalescent COVID-19. The chain employs TRBV7-2 and TRBJ1-5; no firm D call. As DNA, the CDR3 is TGTGCCAGCAGCTTCGGGGTTAGCAATCAGCCCCAGCATTTT. Residues: CASSFGVSNQPQHF.